Given below is one T cell receptor beta chain in context. This sample is drawn from a study of T cell responses to AZD1222 COVID-19 vaccine. Clones were sequenced by immunoSEQ multiplex PCR, and TCRdb holds only the in-frame ones, with some missing. The repertoire holds about 93,000 clones, with just under 90% as singletons. The specimen was peripheral blood, collected on day 0 of MenACWY control vaccination. The TCR sequence derives from an adult in good health.

CDR3 sequence: CASSPTSGQKETQYF. In nucleotides, the CDR3 is TGCGCCAGCAGCCCCACTAGCGGTCAAAAAGAGACCCAGTACTTC. This chain connects TRBV4-1 to TRBJ2-5; 8 positions agree with TRBD2. V was pared by 4 bases and J by 3 bases, with 7 bases of the junction left unmatched. CDR3 size: 15 residues. CDR1 MGHRA and CDR2 YSYEKL come from the germline V gene.